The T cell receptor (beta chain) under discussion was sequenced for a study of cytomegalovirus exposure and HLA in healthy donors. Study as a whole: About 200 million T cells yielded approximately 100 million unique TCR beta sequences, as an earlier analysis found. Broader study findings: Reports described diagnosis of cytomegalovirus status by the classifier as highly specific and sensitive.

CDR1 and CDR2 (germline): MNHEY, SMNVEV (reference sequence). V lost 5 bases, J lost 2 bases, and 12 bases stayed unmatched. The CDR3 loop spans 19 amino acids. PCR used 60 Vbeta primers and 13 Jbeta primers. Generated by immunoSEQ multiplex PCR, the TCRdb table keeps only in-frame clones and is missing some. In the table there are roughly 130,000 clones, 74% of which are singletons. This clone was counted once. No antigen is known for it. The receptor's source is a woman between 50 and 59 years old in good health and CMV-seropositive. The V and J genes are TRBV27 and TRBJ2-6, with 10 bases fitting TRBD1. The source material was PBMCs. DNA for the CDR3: TGTGCCAGCAGTCGTATATCGGGACAGGGGTCCACTGGGGCCAACGTCCTGACTTTC. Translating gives CASSRISGQGSTGANVLTF. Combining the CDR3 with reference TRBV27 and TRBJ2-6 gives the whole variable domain EAQVTQNPRYLITVTGKKLTVTCSQNMNHEYMSWYRQDPGLGLRQIYYSMNVEVTDKGDVPEGYKVSRKEKRNFPLILESPSPNQTSLYFCASSRISGQGSTGANVLTFGAGSRLTVL.